The sequence of this T cell receptor (beta chain) was determined in a study of T cell responses to AZD1222 COVID-19 vaccine (dated by TCRdb to the early 2020s). At the level of the whole study: A total of 230 to 250 trial participants underwent TCR sequencing, of whom some 200 had received two doses of AZD1222 and 26 had received two doses of the MenACWY control vaccine. Trial participants were enrolled by age into 18-55, 56-69 and 70-plus year subgroups, with around 150, 28 and 57 TCR-sequenced participants respectively. Overall study outcomes, separate from this receptor: Because no day 14 peak-response samples were available, repertoires were characterized only after the peak T cell response. Most participants were white British and females outnumbered males, and the authors suggested that clonal diversity may have been underestimated. The 56-69-year group was small, and its depth increase did not reach significance, likely because of low power. A significant rise in spike-specific TCR breadth and depth was observed after two AZD1222 doses relative to day 0 and relative to MenACWY recipients. The vaccine-associated CD4 TCRs covered the entire spike protein, and the dominant responses fell in regions 160-218 and 743-854. Reportedly, close to half of the unique spike-specific TCRs recognized epitopes lying outside the regions that are mutated in the B.1.351 and B.1.1.7 variants. Only five to seven AZD1222 recipients were SARS-CoV-2 seropositive at baseline, limiting conclusions about previously exposed vaccinees.

What this sample's time point label stands for: about 28 days (+/-7) after the second vaccine dose. AZD1222 recipients with second doses at about 4 weeks or about 12 weeks were pooled, because spike-specific TCR depth and breadth did not differ between schedules. Vaccinee samples came from UK trials COV001 and COV002, including a single-blind randomized controlled phase 2/3 trial of AZD1222 (ChAdOx1 nCoV-19) in healthy adults. For TCRbeta chain sequencing, PBMC samples from trial participants were taken at day 0 and at day 28 after the second dose. The CDR3 regions of human TCRbeta chains were analyzed by immunosequencing. On the study's bioinformatics: TCRs in the repertoires were compared against a reference library of SARS-CoV-2-specific TCRs that had been generated with the MIRA antigen-specificity platform. Breadth was defined as the fraction of unique TCRs that were SARS-CoV-2-associated, and depth was defined as the fraction of total T cells that were SARS-CoV-2-associated. Using the MIRA data, every spike-specific TCR was mapped to the spike region that the TCR reacted to and assigned to either a CD4 or a CD8 class. Log10-transformed breadth and depth values were compared by one-way ANOVA with Sidak's multiple comparisons tests. Here the immuneACCESS table is served through TCRdb, limited to in-frame sequences with V and J called. Missing clones are a known gap in these copies; in checked studies unresolved V genes cover under half, and the rest lacks a known reason. V, J and clone size reflect that table, while D and trimming were determined from the DNA. A total of around 140,000 clones appear in this sample, just over 90% of them only once. The top ten clones comprise 1.1% of the sample.

This clone was seen only once. Its antigen specificity is not known. No base quality values were provided; no much bigger clone lies one nucleotide off. The germline V gene supplies CDR1 SGHVS and CDR2 FQNEAQ. From the cysteine through the phenylalanine, the CDR3 covers 14 amino acids. Only the CDR3 part of the read is kept: 42 bases, read in frame from the first base. V is pared back by 1 base and J by 3 bases, with 7 bases lying between the germline termini. This material consisted of peripheral blood, taken 28 days after the second AZD1222 dose. In this chain, TRBV7-8 is recombined with TRBJ2-4, with the D gene call left open. This receptor was obtained from an adult who received the AZD1222 COVID-19 vaccine. Here is the DNA: TGTGCCAGCAGCTTAGGGGGTGACAAAAACATTCAGTACTTC. The translation is CASSLGGDKNIQYF.